The entry that follows covers one T cell receptor beta chain sequence. Antigen unknown. A sample-barcoded 5' primer and a J-beta primer mix were used in a second PCR of roughly 6 to 11 cycles. TCRdb redid the calling of the 5' RACE reads with MiXCR, one entry per CDR3 protein. The sample has about 1.7 million distinct CDR3 sequences, under 30% seen once; the top ten hold about 8%. These data belong to a study of blood T cells in healthy people across ages. Study-wide findings and caveats: A conclusive naive versus antigen-experienced comparison was prevented by the unsorted PBMCs. Strongly correlated with naive T cell percentage was TCR beta diversity.

Sample: blood. The sequence was collected from a woman in her 30s in good health.

CDR3 sequence (DNA): TGTGCCTGGAGTGTACCCCCCAGAGCGGGAGGTGTCGGGGTGTACGAGCAGTACTTC. It encodes CAWSVPPRAGGVGVYEQYF. The genes are TRBV30 and TRBJ2-4; TRBD2 agrees at 9 bases. The closer fit of TRBJ2-7 to the DNA end suggests the J call may be wrong. CDR3 size: 19 residues. CDR1 is GTSNPN, CDR2 SVGIG, per germline (reference sequence).